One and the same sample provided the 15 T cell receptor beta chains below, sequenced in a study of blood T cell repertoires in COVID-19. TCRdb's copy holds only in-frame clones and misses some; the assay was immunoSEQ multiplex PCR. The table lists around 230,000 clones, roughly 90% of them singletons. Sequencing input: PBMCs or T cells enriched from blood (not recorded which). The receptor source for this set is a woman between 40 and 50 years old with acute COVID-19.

The CDR3 nucleotides read TGCAGCGGGTCCGCAGGCTACGAGCAGTACTTC. Translated: CSGSAGYEQYF. The genes are TRBV29-1 and TRBJ2-7; D unclear. Trimming shortened V by 7 bases and J by 3 bases, and 10 bases separated the two germline ends. There are 11 residues in the CDR3. CDR1 is SQVTM and CDR2 is ANQGSEA in the germline V gene.

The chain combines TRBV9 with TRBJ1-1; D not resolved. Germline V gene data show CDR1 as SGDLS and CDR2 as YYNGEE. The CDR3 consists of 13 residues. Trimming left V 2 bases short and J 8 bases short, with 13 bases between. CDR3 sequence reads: CASSVGLQGEAFF. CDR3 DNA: TGTGCCAGCAGCGTCGGACTACAAGGAGAAGCTTTCTTT.

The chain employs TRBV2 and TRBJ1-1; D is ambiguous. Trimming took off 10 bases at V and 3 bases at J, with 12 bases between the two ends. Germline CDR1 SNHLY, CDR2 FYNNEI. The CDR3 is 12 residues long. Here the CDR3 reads CATDREDTEAFF. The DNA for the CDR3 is TGTGCCACCGATCGGGAGGACACTGAAGCTTTCTTT.

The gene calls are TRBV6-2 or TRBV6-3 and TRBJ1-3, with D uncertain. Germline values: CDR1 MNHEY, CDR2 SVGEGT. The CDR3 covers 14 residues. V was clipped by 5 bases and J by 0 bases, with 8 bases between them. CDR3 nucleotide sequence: TGTGCCAGCAGTGAGGCGAGCTCTGGAAACACCATATATTTT. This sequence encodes CASSEASSGNTIYF.

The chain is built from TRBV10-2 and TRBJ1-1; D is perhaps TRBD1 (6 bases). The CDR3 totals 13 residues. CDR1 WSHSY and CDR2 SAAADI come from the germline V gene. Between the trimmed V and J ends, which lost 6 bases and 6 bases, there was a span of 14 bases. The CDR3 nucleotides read TGCGCCAGCAGCCTTAACAGGGCGTCTGAAGCTTTCTTT. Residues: CASSLNRASEAFF.

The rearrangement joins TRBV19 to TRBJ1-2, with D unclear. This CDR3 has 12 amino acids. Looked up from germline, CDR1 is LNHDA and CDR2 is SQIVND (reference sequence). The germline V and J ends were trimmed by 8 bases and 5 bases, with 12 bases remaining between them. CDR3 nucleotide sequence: TGTGCCAGTGCCCCCTCGGGATATGGCTACACCTTC. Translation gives CASAPSGYGYTF.

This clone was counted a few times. The CDR3 DNA reads as TGCGCCAGCAGCCCAGGACAGTATGGTAATTCACCCCTCCACTTT. It specifies CASSPGQYGNSPLHF. The V gene is TRBV4-1, the J gene TRBJ1-6; a possible D gene is TRBD1 (6 bases). The CDR3 has 15 amino acids. Germline V gene data show CDR1 as MGHRA and CDR2 as YSYEKL. Deletions cut 4 bases from V and 6 bases from J, with 13 bases between.

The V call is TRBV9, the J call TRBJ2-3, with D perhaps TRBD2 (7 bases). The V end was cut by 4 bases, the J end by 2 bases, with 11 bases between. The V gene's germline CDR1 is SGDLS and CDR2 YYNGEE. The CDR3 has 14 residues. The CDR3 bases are TGTGCCAGCAGCTACGCGGGGGCCACAGATACGCAGTATTTT. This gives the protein CASSYAGATDTQYF. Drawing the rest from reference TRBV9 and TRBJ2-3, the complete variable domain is DSGVTQTPKHLITATGQRVTLRCSPRSGDLSVYWYQQSLDQGLQFLIQYYNGEERAKGNILERFSAQQFPDLHSELNLSSLELGDSALYFCASSYAGATDTQYFGPGTRLTVL.

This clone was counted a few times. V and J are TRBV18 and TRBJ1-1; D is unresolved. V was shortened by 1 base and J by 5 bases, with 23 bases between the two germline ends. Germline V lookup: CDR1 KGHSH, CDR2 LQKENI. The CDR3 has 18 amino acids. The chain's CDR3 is CASSPRLRGRGNETEAFF. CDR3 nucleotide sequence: TGTGCCAGCTCACCACGGTTGAGAGGCCGGGGAAATGAGACTGAAGCTTTCTTT.

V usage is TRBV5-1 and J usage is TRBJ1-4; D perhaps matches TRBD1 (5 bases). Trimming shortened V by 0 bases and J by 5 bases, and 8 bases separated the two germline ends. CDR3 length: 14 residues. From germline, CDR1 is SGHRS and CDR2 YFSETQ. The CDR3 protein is CASSLGQFNEKLFF. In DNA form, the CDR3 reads TGCGCCAGCAGCTTGGGACAGTTCAATGAAAAACTGTTTTTT.

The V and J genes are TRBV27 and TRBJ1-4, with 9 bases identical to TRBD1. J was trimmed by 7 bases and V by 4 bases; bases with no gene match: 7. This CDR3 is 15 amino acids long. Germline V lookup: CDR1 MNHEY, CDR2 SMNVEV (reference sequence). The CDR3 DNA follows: TGTGCCAGCAGTTCCGGAGGGACAGGGCGTGAAAAACTGTTTTTT. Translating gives CASSSGGTGREKLFF.

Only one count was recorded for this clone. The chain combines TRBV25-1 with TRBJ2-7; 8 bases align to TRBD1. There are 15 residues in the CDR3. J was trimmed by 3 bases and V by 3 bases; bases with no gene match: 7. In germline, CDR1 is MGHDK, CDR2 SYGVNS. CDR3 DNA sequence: TGTGCCAGCAGTGATCGACAGGGGAGTCTCTACGAGCAGTACTTC. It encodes CASSDRQGSLYEQYF.

CDR3 in DNA: TGCAGTGGCGAGGAAAACAATGAGCAGTTCTTC. It yields the protein CSGEENNEQFF. The J gene is TRBJ2-1, the V gene TRBV20-1; no clear D gene. Looked up from germline, CDR1 is DFQATT and CDR2 is SNEGSKA (reference sequence). The ends were cut back, 7 bases at V and 5 bases at J, with 9 bases in the middle. The CDR3 covers 11 residues.

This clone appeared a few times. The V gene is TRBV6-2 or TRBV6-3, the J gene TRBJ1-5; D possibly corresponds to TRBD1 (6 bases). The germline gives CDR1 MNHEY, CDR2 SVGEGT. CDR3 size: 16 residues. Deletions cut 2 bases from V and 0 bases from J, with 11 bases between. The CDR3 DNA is TGTGCCAGCAGTTACGGACAGTTTTATAGCAATCAGCCCCAGCATTTT. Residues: CASSYGQFYSNQPQHF.

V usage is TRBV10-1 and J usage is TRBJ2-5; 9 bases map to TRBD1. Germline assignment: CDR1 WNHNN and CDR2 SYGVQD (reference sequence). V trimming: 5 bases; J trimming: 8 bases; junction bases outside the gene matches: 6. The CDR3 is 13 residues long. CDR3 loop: CASSQTDRGTQYF. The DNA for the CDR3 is TGCGCCAGCAGTCAAACGGACAGGGGAACCCAGTACTTC.